This TCR beta chain was observed in a study of vaccination and CD4 T cells after COVID-19. The treatment was: roughly ten-day PBMC culture with coronavirus spike peptide pools or control peptides (ViraFEST assay). This clonotype has only a few counts. Its specificity is not known. The Oncomine TCR Beta short-read assay sequenced DNA from cultured CD4+ T cells. TCRdb redid the calling of the PCR reads with MiXCR, one entry per CDR3 protein. The sample carries under 15,000 distinct CDR3 sequences, around 35% recorded once. The CDR3 is 15 amino acids. CDR1 and CDR2 (germline): LNHDA, SQIVND (reference sequence). V was clipped by 4 bases and J by 0 bases, with 12 bases between them.

The receptor's source is a human donor with COVID-19. Sequencing used cultured CD4+ T cells from blood. V usage is TRBV19 and J usage is TRBJ2-5; D is unclear. The CDR3 loop is CASSSLDRNQETQYF. As DNA, the CDR3 is TGTGCCAGTAGTAGCCTGGACCGAAACCAAGAGACCCAGTACTTC.